This TCR beta chain was retrieved from a study of T cell responses to AZD1222 COVID-19 vaccine. This CDR3 has 15 residues. Germline CDR1 is SEHNR and CDR2 is FQNEAQ (reference sequence). Trimming left V 3 bases short and J 4 bases short, with 15 bases between. This clone came up a few times. Its cognate antigen is unknown. Findings and limits, study-wide: Distributed over spike, vaccine-associated CD4 TCRs predominated at 160-218 and 743-854. Repertoires in all cases were sampled only once the peak T cell response had passed. Reportedly, nearly half the spike-specific TCRs target unmutated variant regions.

Assay used: immunoSEQ multiplex PCR; TCRdb lists only in-frame clones, some missing. Of over 150,000 clones in the sample, roughly nine tenths were seen once. This receptor was taken from an adult in good health. This sequence joins TRBV7-9 and TRBJ1-1; D is unresolved. Specimen: peripheral blood, collected on day 0 of AZD1222 vaccination. In DNA, the CDR3 is TGTGCCAGCAGCTTCTTTGGCGGGTACGTCACTGAAGCTTTCTTT. It specifies CASSFFGGYVTEAFF.